A single sample is the source of the 10 T cell receptor beta chains below, sequenced in a study of shared clonotypes between healthy human individuals. Positively selected for CCR7, the CD45RO-negative cells used as naive CD8 cells excluded terminally differentiated effector memory CD45RA+ cells. TCRdb keeps only in-frame clones here, not all; method: immunoSEQ multiplex PCR. The data show about 600,000 clones, roughly 98% seen once. Material: naive CD8+ T cells sorted from blood. The receptor set was obtained from a man younger than 40 in good health.

This chain's CDR3 is CASSKPTGTGSYEQYF. CDR3 sequence (DNA): TGTGCCAGCAGCAAACCTACCGGGACAGGCTCCTACGAGCAGTACTTC. V gene TRBV21-1 combines with J gene TRBJ2-7; TRBD1 is the table's D call and was not checked against the DNA. TRBV21-1 has pseudogene status. This CDR3 spans 16 amino acids.

This chain links TRBV27 with TRBJ1-5; weak D call: TRBD1 (6 bases). V lost 4 bases, J lost 3 bases, and 10 bases lay in between. Germline V gives CDR1 MNHEY, CDR2 SMNVEV (reference sequence). The CDR3 length is 14 residues. The CDR3 spells CASSSAGVNQPQHF. In DNA form, the CDR3 reads TGTGCCAGCAGTTCGGCAGGGGTCAATCAGCCCCAGCATTTT.

Concerning this clone itself: Other DNA sequences in the sample encode the same CDR3. V gene TRBV7-9 combines with J gene TRBJ2-7; no definite D call. The V and J ends lost 3 bases and 2 bases respectively, with 5 bases between them. Germline CDR1 is SEHNR and CDR2 is FQNEAQ (reference sequence). The CDR3 runs to 12 residues. CDR3 sequence (DNA): TGTGCCAGCAGCTTCTCACCCTACGAGCAGTACTTC. Residues: CASSFSPYEQYF.

The CDR3 here is CASSGRVDEQFF. The CDR3 DNA reads TGTGCCAGCAGTGGCAGGGTGGATGAGCAGTTCTTC. This sequence joins TRBV27 and TRBJ2-1, with D possibly matching TRBD1 (5 bases). The CDR3 extends over 12 amino acids. The V gene lost 5 bases and the J gene lost 8 bases, with 10 bases spanning the gap. The V gene's germline CDR1 is MNHEY and CDR2 SMNVEV (reference sequence).

The chain uses TRBV5-1 and TRBJ2-1; D call uncertain. Germline-derived CDR1 and CDR2 are SGHRS and YFSETQ. Trimming shortened V by 2 bases and J by 5 bases, and 11 bases separated the two germline ends. The CDR3 extends over 14 amino acids. Here the CDR3 reads CASSLPDGNNEQFF. CDR3 sequence (DNA): TGCGCCAGCAGCTTACCAGACGGAAACAATGAGCAGTTCTTC.

The CDR3 DNA is TGCAGCTATATCACCGACTTTAACTATGGCTACACCTTC. The encoded protein is CSYITDFNYGYTF. This chain connects TRBV29-1 to TRBJ1-2, with D unresolved. The germline gives CDR1 SQVTM, CDR2 ANQGSEA. Trimming removed 8 bases from V and 1 base from J, with 14 bases in between. The CDR3 contains 13 residues.

The genes are TRBV9 and TRBJ2-7; D ambiguous. Trimming cost V 3 bases and J 2 bases, with 12 bases left between them. This CDR3 is built from 14 residues. The germline CDR1 and CDR2 sequences are SGDLS and YYNGEE. The CDR3 sequence is CASSDGDSPYEQYF. The CDR3 DNA reads as TGTGCCAGCAGCGATGGGGATTCTCCCTACGAGCAGTACTTC.

This sequence joins TRBV21-1 and TRBJ2-7; TRBD2, the table's D call, was not compared with the DNA. TRBV21-1 is reported as a pseudogene. The CDR3 covers 13 residues. CDR3 coding DNA: TGTGCCAGACAGGAGCGGGACCACTACGAGCAGTACTTC. It encodes CARQERDHYEQYF.

The chain recombines TRBV4-3 with TRBJ2-7; D is uncertain. Germline CDR1 reads LGHNA; CDR2 reads YSLEER. CDR3 length: 16 amino acids. With 0 bases removed from V and 1 base from J, the gap between germline ends came to 13 bases. CDR3 protein: CASSQDSGGYSYEQYF. The CDR3 nucleotides read TGCGCCAGCAGCCAAGATTCTGGCGGTTATTCCTACGAGCAGTACTTC.

This chain joins TRBV4-1 and TRBJ2-3; no definite D call. V was pared by 1 base and J by 3 bases, with 8 bases between. The CDR3 contains 14 residues. Germline assignment: CDR1 MGHRA and CDR2 YSYEKL. The CDR3 DNA is TGCGCCAGCAGCCAAGCACTCGGAACAGATACGCAGTATTTT. Translating it yields CASSQALGTDTQYF.